A single sample gave rise to the 14 T cell receptor beta chains below, sequenced in a study of cytomegalovirus exposure and HLA in healthy donors. 13 Jbeta primers and 60 Vbeta primers were used for the PCR. Sequencing used immunoSEQ multiplex PCR; TCRdb keeps in-frame clones, though not all of them. Found here are more than 100,000 clones, roughly 78% of them singletons; the top ten hold 3.3%. Sequenced sample: PBMCs. These receptors all come from a woman in her 30s in good health and CMV-seropositive.

This sequence joins TRBV5-1 and TRBJ1-1; no clear D gene. This CDR3 comprises 13 residues. CDR1 and CDR2 (germline): SGHRS, YFSETQ. V was shortened by 2 bases and J by 1 base, with 6 bases between the two germline ends. Written as DNA, the CDR3 is TGCGCCAGCAGCTTACTTACGAACACTGAAGCTTTCTTT. Its protein is CASSLLTNTEAFF.

The chain is built from TRBV4-2 and TRBJ2-1, with TRBD2 as a possible D gene (5 bases). The germline V gene has CDR1 LGHNA and CDR2 YNFKEQ. Between the trimmed V and J ends, which lost 0 bases and 2 bases, there was a span of 11 bases. The CDR3 runs 16 residues. In DNA, the CDR3 is TGTGCCAGCAGCCAAGAATCAGGACTCCCCTACAATGAGCAGTTCTTC. Its translation: CASSQESGLPYNEQFF.

The V call is TRBV2, the J call TRBJ1-2; the match to TRBD1 covers 10 bases. This CDR3 has 13 amino acids. Germline V gives CDR1 SNHLY, CDR2 FYNNEI. Trimming removed 4 bases from V and 8 bases from J; junction bases left unmatched: 4. For the CDR3, the DNA is TGTGCCAGCAGTGGGGGACAGGGGCGAGGCTACACCTTC. The encoded protein is CASSGGQGRGYTF.

V is TRBV7-9 and J is TRBJ2-7; D perhaps matches TRBD2 (6 bases). The CDR3 extends over 13 amino acids. The V gene's germline CDR1 is SEHNR and CDR2 FQNEAQ (reference sequence). The germline V and J ends were trimmed by 0 bases and 4 bases, with 7 bases remaining between them. The CDR3 DNA is TGTGCCAGCAGCTTAGCTGGGGGGTACGAGCAGTACTTC. It translates to CASSLAGGYEQYF. Full variable domain (outside the CDR3, taken from reference TRBV7-9 and TRBJ2-7): DTGVSQNPRHKITKRGQNVTFRCDPISEHNRLYWYRQTLGQGPEFLTYFQNEAQLEKSRLLSDRFSAERPKGSFSTLEIQRTEQGDSAMYLCASSLAGGYEQYFGPGTRLTVT.

This clone has a single count. The V gene is TRBV5-1, the J gene TRBJ2-7, with TRBD2 as a possible D gene (5 bases). The CDR3 contains 15 residues. Germline V gives CDR1 SGHRS, CDR2 YFSETQ. Trimming stripped 4 bases from V and 4 bases from J, with 18 bases between. This CDR3 is CASSPQPTLGYEQYF. The CDR3 nucleotides are TGCGCCAGCAGCCCCCAGCCGACACTAGGGTACGAGCAGTACTTC.

This clone came up a few times. The germline gene is not matched at one end of the junction; a read error may be the cause. This chain connects TRBV7-9 to TRBJ1-2; 9 bases agree with TRBD1. CDR1 and CDR2 from the germline V gene are SEHNR and FQNEAQ (reference sequence). The CDR3 has 15 amino acids. The CDR3 bases are TGTTCCAGCGAGCTCGGTAGGGACAGGGTTTATGGCTACACCTTC. This codes for CSSELGRDRVYGYTF.

This chain joins TRBV2 and TRBJ2-1, with D possibly TRBD2 on 6 matching bases. The CDR3 runs 13 residues. V was pared by 7 bases and J by 9 bases, with 16 bases between. CDR1 is SNHLY and CDR2 is FYNNEI in the germline V gene. CDR3 nucleotides: TGTGCCAGCACCCGCGAGCCCGGGGGTGAGCAGTTCTTC. Its protein is CASTREPGGEQFF.

This sequence joins TRBV19 and TRBJ2-3, with D possibly being TRBD1 (6 bases). Germline assignment: CDR1 LNHDA and CDR2 SQIVND (reference sequence). The CDR3 totals 15 residues. Trimming cost V 5 bases and J 1 base, with 13 bases left between them. CDR3 protein: CASSFYRERTDTQYF. In nucleotides, the CDR3 is TGTGCCAGTAGTTTTTACAGGGAGCGCACAGATACGCAGTATTTT. Variable domain in full (rest from reference TRBV19 and TRBJ2-3): DGGITQSPKYLFRKEGQNVTLSCEQNLNHDAMYWYRQDPGQGLRLIYYSQIVNDFQKGDIAEGYSVSREKKESFPLTVTSAQKNPTAFYLCASSFYRERTDTQYFGPGTRLTVL.

This sequence joins TRBV5-6 and TRBJ2-3, with 9 bases fitting TRBD2. The CDR3 runs 17 residues. V lost 1 base, J lost 2 bases, and 8 bases stayed unmatched. From germline, CDR1 is SGHDT and CDR2 YYEEEE. The CDR3 region is CASSLSLAGRLTDTQYF. The CDR3 DNA follows: TGTGCCAGCAGCTTGTCCCTAGCGGGGCGACTCACAGATACGCAGTATTTT. The complete variable domain, with remaining parts taken from reference TRBV5-6 and TRBJ2-3, reads DAGVTQSPTHLIKTRGQQVTLRCSPKSGHDTVSWYQQALGQGPQFIFQYYEEEERQRGNFPDRFSGHQFPNYSSELNVNALLLGDSALYLCASSLSLAGRLTDTQYFGPGTRLTVL.

The genes are TRBV28 and TRBJ2-3, with 9 bases fitting TRBD1. Trimming removed 1 base from V and 8 bases from J; junction bases left unmatched: 1. The CDR3 is 13 residues long. Germline V gene lookup returns CDR1 MDHEN and CDR2 SYDVKM. This chain's CDR3 is CASSLSDRGTQYF. CDR3 bases: TGTGCCAGCAGTTTATCGGACAGGGGTACGCAGTATTTT.

The chain links TRBV5-1 to TRBJ2-5; D perhaps matches TRBD2 (5 bases). Trimming pared 5 bases from V and 5 bases from J, leaving 16 bases between. The germline V gene has CDR1 SGHRS and CDR2 YFSETQ. The CDR3 is 14 residues long. The CDR3 nucleotides are TGCGCCAGCAGGGCCTCTGAGGGCGGGGAGACCCAGTACTTC. Translation: CASRASEGGETQYF.

The rearrangement uses TRBV30 and TRBJ2-5, with 9 bases fitting TRBD2. Germline loops: CDR1 GTSNPN, CDR2 SVGIG (reference sequence). The CDR3 covers 13 residues. Trimming at V came to 5 bases and at J to 1 base, leaving 2 bases not matched to a gene. CDR3 sequence reads: CAWLAGSQETQYF. CDR3 in DNA: TGTGCCTGGCTAGCGGGGAGCCAAGAGACCCAGTACTTC.

The J gene is TRBJ2-3, the V gene TRBV5-1; the D gene is possibly TRBD2 (5 bases). V was clipped by 0 bases and J by 6 bases, with 11 bases between them. The CDR3 spans 14 residues. Germline V gives CDR1 SGHRS, CDR2 YFSETQ. The CDR3 protein is CASSLGTHQDTQYF. The CDR3 bases are TGCGCCAGCAGCTTGGGGACTCACCAGGATACGCAGTATTTT.

The chain joins TRBV6-1 to TRBJ1-1, with 7 bases identical to TRBD1. Losses at the gene ends were 2 bases for V and 4 bases for J; bases not matched to a gene: 10. Germline CDR1 reads MNHNS; CDR2 reads SASEGT. The CDR3 is 16 residues long. The CDR3 coding sequence is TGTGCCAGCAGTGAACATAGTGCAGGGGGTGGCACTGAAGCTTTCTTT. Residues: CASSEHSAGGGTEAFF.